Listed here are 6 T cell receptor beta chains from one sample, sequenced in a study of tumor and adjacent non-tumor tissue in lung cancer. A modified ARM-PCR protocol with three rounds of nested PCR amplified TCRbeta. Via MiXCR, TCRdb re-called the multiplex PCR reads, giving one row per CDR3 protein. The table shows about 75,000 distinct CDR3 sequences, with around 70% occurring only once. RNA was extracted from bulk tissue without any cell sorting. More than 3 cm separated this lung sample from the edge of the tumor. Sequenced: distant non-tumor lung tissue. Receptors originate from a woman aged 45-60 years with non-small cell lung cancer.

This clonotype was seen more than once but under ten times. This chain connects TRBV5-1 to TRBJ2-5, with 7 bases lining up with TRBD1. Per the germline V gene, CDR1 is SGHRS and CDR2 is YFSETQ. The V and J ends lost 4 bases and 3 bases, in that order; junction bases with no gene match: 12. This CDR3 contains 16 residues. The CDR3 region has the DNA TGCGCCAGCAGCACAAATCCCCTGGGACAGAAAGAGACCCAGTACTTC. This codes for CASSTNPLGQKETQYF.

Only a few counts were recorded for this clonotype. With a much larger clone just one base away, this may be a read error. The chain carries TRBV29-1 and TRBJ2-2, with D possibly matching TRBD2 (6 bases). The CDR3 spans 14 residues. With 8 bases removed from V and 3 bases from J, the gap between germline ends came to 16 bases. Germline assignment: CDR1 SQVTM and CDR2 ANQGSEA. The CDR3 region is CSIGGGMDTGELFF. Here the CDR3 DNA reads TGCAGCATTGGTGGAGGGATGGACACCGGGGAGCTGTTTTTT.

Worth noting for this clonotype: The CDR3 carries no conserved terminal phenylalanine or tryptophan, so it likely arises from a read error. V usage is TRBV11-2 and J usage is TRBJ2-4; 7 bases are shared with TRBD2. The germline gives CDR1 SGHAT, CDR2 FQNNGV. Trimming removed 1 base from V and 6 bases from J; junction bases left unmatched: 12. The CDR3 extends over 17 amino acids. CDR3 loop: CASSLVPSGSTGNIQYL. As DNA, the CDR3 is TGTGCCAGCAGCTTAGTTCCTAGCGGTAGTACCGGAAACATTCAGTACCTC.

The chain links TRBV20-1 to TRBJ2-7; 8 bases match TRBD1. Germline-derived CDR1 and CDR2 are DFQATT and SNEGSKA (reference sequence). Trimming at V came to 7 bases and at J to 7 bases, leaving 18 bases not matched to a gene. The CDR3 totals 15 residues. This chain's CDR3 is CSVNGQGVLSGEQYF. Here the CDR3 DNA reads TGCAGTGTTAACGGACAGGGAGTCCTAAGTGGTGAGCAGTACTTC.

With regard to this clonotype: The junction and the germline gene differ at one end; a read error may be behind it. The chain couples TRBV11-1 to TRBJ2-1, with TRBD1 as a possible D gene (5 bases). This CDR3 is 14 amino acids long. Per germline, CDR1 SGHAT and CDR2 FQDESV (reference sequence). The CDR3 DNA sequence: TGTGCCAGCAGCTTAGCGACAGAGGTCAATGAGCAGTTGTTC. This sequence encodes CASSLATEVNEQLF.

Concerning this clonotype itself: At one boundary the junction diverges from the germline segment, which might be a read error. The genes are TRBV25-1 and TRBJ2-2; a weak D match, TRBD2 (5 bases). CDR3 size: 12 residues. CDR1 and CDR2 from the germline V gene are MGHDK and SYGVNS. The CDR3 bases are TGTACCAGCAGTCCCGGACCCGGGGAGCTGTTTTTC. Its protein product is CTSSPGPGELFF.